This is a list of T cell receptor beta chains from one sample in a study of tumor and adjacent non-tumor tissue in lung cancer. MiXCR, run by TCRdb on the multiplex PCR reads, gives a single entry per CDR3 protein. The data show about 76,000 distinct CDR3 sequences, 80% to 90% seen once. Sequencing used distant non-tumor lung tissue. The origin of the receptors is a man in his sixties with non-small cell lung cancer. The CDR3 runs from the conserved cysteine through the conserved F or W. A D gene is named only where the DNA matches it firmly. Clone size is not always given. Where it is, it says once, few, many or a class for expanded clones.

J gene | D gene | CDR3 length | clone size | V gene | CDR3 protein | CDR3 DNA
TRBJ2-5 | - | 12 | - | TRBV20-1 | CSDRRGSETKYF | TGCAGTGATCGCCGGGGGAGTGAGACCAAGTACTTC
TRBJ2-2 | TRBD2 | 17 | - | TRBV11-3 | CASSHLATSGATGELLF | TGTGCCAGCAGCCACCTCGCGACCAGCGGGGCGACCGGGGAGTTGTTATTT
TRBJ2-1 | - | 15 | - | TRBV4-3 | CARSQEGWWGNEQFF | TGCGCCAGGAGCCAAGAGGGGTGGTGGGGCAATGAGCAGTTCTTC
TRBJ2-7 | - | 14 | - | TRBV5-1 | CTNSASLAGYEQYF | TGCACCAACAGCGCCAGCCTGGCGGGCTACGAGCAGTACTTC
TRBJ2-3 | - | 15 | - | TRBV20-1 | CSAETRDSSTGTQYF | TGCAGTGCTGAGACGCGGGACTCAAGCACAGGTACGCAGTATTTT
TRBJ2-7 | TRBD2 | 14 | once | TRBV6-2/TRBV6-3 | CASSFGTSANEQYF | TGTGCCAGCAGTTTTGGGACTAGCGCGAACGAGCAGTACTTC
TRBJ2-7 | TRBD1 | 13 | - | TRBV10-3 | CAIGTGLTYEQYF | TGTGCCATCGGGACAGGGTTAACCTACGAGCAGTACTTC
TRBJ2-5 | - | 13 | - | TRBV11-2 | CASSPIWEETQYF | TGTGCCAGCAGTCCTATATGGGAAGAGACCCAGTACTTC
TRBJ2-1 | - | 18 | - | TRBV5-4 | CASSLTLGLERSYNEEFF | TGTGCCAGCAGCTTGACATTAGGTTTAGAGAGGAGTTACAATGAGGAGTTCTTC
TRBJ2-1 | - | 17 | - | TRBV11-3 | CASSLDRLTGVGNELFF | TGTGCCAGCAGCTTAGATCGACTAACAGGAGTAGGTAATGAGCTGTTCTTC
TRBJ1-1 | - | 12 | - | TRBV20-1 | CSAGEGLTEAIF | TGCAGTGCTGGAGAGGGGTTGACTGAAGCTATCTTT
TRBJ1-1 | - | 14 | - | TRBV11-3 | CASSSHGRQTKALF | TGTGCCAGCAGTTCGCACGGACGGCAGACTAAAGCTCTCTTT
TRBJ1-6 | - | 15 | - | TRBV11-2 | CASSIGGDNNSSHHF | TGTGCCAGCAGCATAGGAGGGGACAATAATTCATCCCACCACTTT
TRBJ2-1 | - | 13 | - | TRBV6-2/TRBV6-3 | CASSPEFRNEQFF | TGTGCCAGCAGTCCGGAATTCCGTAATGAGCAGTTCTTC
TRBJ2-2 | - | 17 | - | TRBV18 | CASSLIRRGMNTGELFF | TGTGCCAGCTCTCTTATAAGGAGGGGAATGAACACCGGGGAGCTGTTTTTT
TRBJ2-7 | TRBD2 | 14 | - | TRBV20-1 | CSARTSGRVYGQYF | TGCAGTGCCAGGACTAGCGGGAGGGTTTACGGGCAGTACTTC
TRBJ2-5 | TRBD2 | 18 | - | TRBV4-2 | CASSQDLRAGGIHETQYF | TGTGCCAGCAGCCAAGATCTACGGGCGGGGGGAATCCATGAGACCCAGTACTTC
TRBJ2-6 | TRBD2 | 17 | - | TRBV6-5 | CTSSLAEASSWANVLTF | TGTACCAGCAGCCTAGCGGAAGCCAGCTCTTGGGCCAACGTCCTGACTTTC
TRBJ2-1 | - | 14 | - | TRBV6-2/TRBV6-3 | CVSTDQTARNGQFF | TGTGTCAGTACCGACCAGACAGCCCGCAATGGGCAGTTCTTC
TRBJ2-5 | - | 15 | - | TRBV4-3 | CASSQHNSSGETQYF | TGCGCCAGCAGCCAGCATAATTCCTCCGGGGAGACCCAGTACTTC
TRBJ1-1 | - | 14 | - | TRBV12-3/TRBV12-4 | CAISPTPWGTEAFF | TGTGCCATTAGTCCCACACCCTGGGGCACTGAAGCTTTCTTT
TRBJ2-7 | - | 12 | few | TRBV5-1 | CASSEASYVQYF | TGCGCCAGCAGCGAGGCTTCCTACGTGCAGTACTTC
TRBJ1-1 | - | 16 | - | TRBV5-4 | CASSPCVGALSTEAFF | TGTGCCAGCAGCCCCTGTGTGGGGGCGTTGAGCACTGAAGCTTTCTTT
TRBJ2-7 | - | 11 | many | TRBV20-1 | CSARDLTIEYF | TGCAGTGCTAGAGATCTGACTATCGAGTACTTC
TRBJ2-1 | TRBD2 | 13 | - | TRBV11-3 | CASSSGRASEQFF | TGTGCCAGCAGTTCCGGGAGGGCCAGTGAGCAGTTCTTC
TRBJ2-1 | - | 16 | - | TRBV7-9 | CASSKSLRGPGNEQFF | TGTGCCAGCAGCAAATCCCTCCGGGGCCCGGGAAATGAGCAGTTCTTC
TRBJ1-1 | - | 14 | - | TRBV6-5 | CASCHSSEGTEAFF | TGTGCCAGCTGTCACAGCTCAGAGGGCACTGAAGCTTTCTTT
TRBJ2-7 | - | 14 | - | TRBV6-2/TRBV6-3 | CVSSSPLASYEQYF | TGTGTCAGCAGTTCCCCACTGGCGTCATACGAGCAGTACTTC
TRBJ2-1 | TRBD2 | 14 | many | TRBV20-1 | CSAPRGGGAYEQFF | TGCAGTGCTCCTCGAGGCGGGGGGGCGTATGAGCAGTTCTTC
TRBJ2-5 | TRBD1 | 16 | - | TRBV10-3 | CAISESGQGVKETQYF | TGTGCCATCAGTGAGTCTGGACAGGGGGTGAAAGAGACCCAGTACTTC
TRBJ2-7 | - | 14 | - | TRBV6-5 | CASSWVRTSYEQYF | TGTGCCAGCAGTTGGGTGAGGACCTCCTACGAGCAGTACTTC
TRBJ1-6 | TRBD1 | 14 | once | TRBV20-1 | CDAVRDRDGSPLHF | TGCGATGCTGTCCGGGACAGGGACGGGTCACCCCTCCACTTT
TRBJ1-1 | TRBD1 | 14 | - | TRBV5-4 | CASGATGVRAEVFF | TGTGCGAGCGGCGCTACAGGGGTGCGTGCTGAAGTTTTCTTT
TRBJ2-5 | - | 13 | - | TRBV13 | CVSSVQGQETQYF | TGTGTCAGCAGCGTACAGGGTCAGGAGACCCAGTACTTC
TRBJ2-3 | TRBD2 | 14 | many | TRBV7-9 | CASSRGGGTDTQYF | TGTGCCAGCAGCCGGGGGGGAGGCACAGATACGCAGTATTTT
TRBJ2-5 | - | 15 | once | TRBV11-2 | CASSRWTEKQESQYF | TGTGCCAGCAGCCGGTGGACAGAGAAACAAGAGTCCCAGTACTTC
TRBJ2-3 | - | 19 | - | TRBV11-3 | CVSSIDPLEVGGRTDTQYF | TGTGTCAGCAGCATAGATCCCCTAGAAGTCGGGGGCCGCACAGATACGCAGTATTTT
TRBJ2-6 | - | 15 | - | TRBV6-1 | CASSEDSSGASVLTF | TGTGCCAGCAGTGAAGACAGTTCTGGGGCCAGCGTCCTGACTTTC
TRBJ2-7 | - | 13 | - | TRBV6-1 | CASGAQGRSEQYF | TGTGCCAGCGGGGCACAGGGTCGGTCAGAGCAGTACTTC
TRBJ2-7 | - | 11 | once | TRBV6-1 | CASSSPCEQYF | TGTGCCAGTAGTTCCCCATGCGAGCAGTACTTC
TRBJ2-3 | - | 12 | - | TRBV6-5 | CASIAGTDTQYF | TGTGCCAGCATCGCCGGCACGGATACGCAGTATTTT
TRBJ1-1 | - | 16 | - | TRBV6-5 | CASITRSLHGNSEAFF | TGTGCCAGCATAACCCGAAGTCTACACGGAAACAGTGAAGCTTTCTTT
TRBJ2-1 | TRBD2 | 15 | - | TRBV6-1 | CASNSLAGALNEQFF | TGTGCCAGCAATTCTCTAGCGGGAGCCCTCAATGAGCAGTTCTTC
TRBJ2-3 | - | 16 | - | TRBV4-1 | CARSHLTGPQVVTQYF | TGTGCCAGGAGCCACCTGACCGGGCCACAGGTCGTTACGCAGTATTTT
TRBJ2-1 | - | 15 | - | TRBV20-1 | CTAMVGLSSYNEQFF | TGCACTGCCATGGTGGGACTGAGCTCCTACAATGAGCAGTTCTTC
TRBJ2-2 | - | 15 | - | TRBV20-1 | CSARAGTLWGGDLFF | TGCAGTGCTAGAGCAGGGACCCTTTGGGGTGGGGATCTGTTCTTT
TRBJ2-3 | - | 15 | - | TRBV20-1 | CSASGEKRGPDTQYF | TGTAGTGCTAGTGGGGAAAAAAGGGGTCCAGATACGCAGTATTTT
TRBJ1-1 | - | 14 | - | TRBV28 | CASSWRATNTEAFF | TGTGCCAGCTCTTGGAGGGCCACGAACACTGAAGCTTTCTTT
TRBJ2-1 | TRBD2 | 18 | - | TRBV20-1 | CSAPYPGLAGGSYNEQFF | TGTAGTGCTCCCTATCCGGGACTAGCGGGAGGCTCCTACAATGAGCAGTTCTTC
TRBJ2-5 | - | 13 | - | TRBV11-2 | CARISTGKETQYF | TGTGCCAGGATCTCCACAGGGAAAGAGACCCAGTACTTC
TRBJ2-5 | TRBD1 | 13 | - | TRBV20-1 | CIAGQGEGETQYF | TGCATTGCTGGACAGGGGGAGGGAGAGACCCAGTACTTC
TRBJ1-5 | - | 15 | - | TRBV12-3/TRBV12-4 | CASRIGGNSNQPQHF | TGTGCCAGCAGAATCGGGGGTAATAGCAATCAGCCCCAGCATTTT
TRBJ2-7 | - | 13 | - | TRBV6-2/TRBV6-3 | CANTTPSSYEQYF | TGTGCCAACACCACCCCAAGTTCCTACGAGCAGTACTTC